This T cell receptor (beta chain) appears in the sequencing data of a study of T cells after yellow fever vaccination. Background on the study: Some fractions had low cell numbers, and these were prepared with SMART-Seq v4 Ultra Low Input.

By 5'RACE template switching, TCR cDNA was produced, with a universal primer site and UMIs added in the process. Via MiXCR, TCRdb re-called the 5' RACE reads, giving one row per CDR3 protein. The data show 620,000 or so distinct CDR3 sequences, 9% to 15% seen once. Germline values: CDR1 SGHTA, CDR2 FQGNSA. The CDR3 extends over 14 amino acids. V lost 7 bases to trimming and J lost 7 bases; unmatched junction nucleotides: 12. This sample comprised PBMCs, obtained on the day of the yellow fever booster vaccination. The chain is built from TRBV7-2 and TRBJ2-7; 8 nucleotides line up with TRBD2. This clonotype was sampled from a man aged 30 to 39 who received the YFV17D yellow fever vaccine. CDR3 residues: CASTTVAGGGEQYF. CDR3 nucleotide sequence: TGTGCCAGCACCACAGTGGCGGGGGGCGGGGAGCAGTACTTC.